A selection of T cell receptor beta chains follows, all from one sample in a study of T cell responses to AZD1222 COVID-19 vaccine. Some clones are missing from TCRdb's copy, which holds only in-frame ones; the method was immunoSEQ multiplex PCR. This table holds 64,000 or so clones, around 83% found once. This specimen consisted of peripheral blood, obtained on day 0 of AZD1222 vaccination. All receptors come from an adult in good health. Both conserved end residues are part of each CDR3. The D gene is left open where the match is weak. The size field is filled for only some rows; it gives once, few, many or a size class.

d_gene: -; abundance: -; j_gene: TRBJ1-2; v_gene: TRBV20-1; CDR3nt: TGCAGTGCTAGATGGGGAAATGGCTACACCTTC; CDR3aa: CSARWGNGYTF
d_gene: -; abundance: -; j_gene: TRBJ1-1; v_gene: TRBV9; CDR3nt: TGTGCCAGCAGCGTGACAGAGTTGAACACTGAAGCTTTCTTT; CDR3aa: CASSVTELNTEAFF
d_gene: -; abundance: -; j_gene: TRBJ2-1; v_gene: TRBV12-3/TRBV12-4; CDR3nt: TGTGCCAGCAGGGCCAGGGAAGGCAACGAGCAGTTCTTC; CDR3aa: CASRAREGNEQFF
d_gene: TRBD2; abundance: few; j_gene: TRBJ2-1; v_gene: TRBV7-9; CDR3nt: TGTGCCAGCAGCCGCCTGACTAGCGGGGCTCTCCTGGCTCCCAATGAGCAGTTCTTC; CDR3aa: CASSRLTSGALLAPNEQFF
d_gene: -; abundance: few; j_gene: TRBJ2-5; v_gene: TRBV19; CDR3nt: TGTGCCAGTGCCGCGTTCGGGACCCAGTACTTC; CDR3aa: CASAAFGTQYF
d_gene: TRBD1; abundance: -; j_gene: TRBJ2-7; v_gene: TRBV15; CDR3nt: TGTGCCACCAGCAGAGACAGGGGGCGTGAGCAGTACTTC; CDR3aa: CATSRDRGREQYF
d_gene: -; abundance: -; j_gene: TRBJ2-7; v_gene: TRBV4-2; CDR3nt: TGTGCCAGCAGCCAGGGGTTTACTGACAACTCCTACGAGCAGTACTTC; CDR3aa: CASSQGFTDNSYEQYF
d_gene: -; abundance: few; j_gene: TRBJ1-3; v_gene: TRBV4-1; CDR3nt: TGCGCCAGCAGCCAAGAAGTACGGCTCTCTGGAAACACCATATATTTT; CDR3aa: CASSQEVRLSGNTIYF
d_gene: TRBD2; abundance: -; j_gene: TRBJ2-1; v_gene: TRBV4-2; CDR3nt: TGTGCCAGCAGCCAAGCCCCCCTAGCGGGGGCTTACAATGAGCAGTTCTTC; CDR3aa: CASSQAPLAGAYNEQFF
d_gene: -; abundance: few; j_gene: TRBJ1-4; v_gene: TRBV7-9; CDR3nt: TGTGCCAGCAGCCAGCGCCCGGGGGGTGCTCATGAAAAACTGTTTTTT; CDR3aa: CASSQRPGGAHEKLFF
d_gene: -; abundance: -; j_gene: TRBJ1-1; v_gene: TRBV11-3; CDR3nt: TGTGCCAGCAGCTTTCAGTCGAACACTGAAGCTTTCTTT; CDR3aa: CASSFQSNTEAFF
d_gene: TRBD2; abundance: -; j_gene: TRBJ2-7; v_gene: TRBV5-1; CDR3nt: TGCGCCAGCAGTACCGGGACTATCGACTCCTACGAGCAGTACTTC; CDR3aa: CASSTGTIDSYEQYF
d_gene: -; abundance: -; j_gene: TRBJ1-1; v_gene: TRBV12-3/TRBV12-4; CDR3nt: TGTGCCAGCAGTTTGTATGGGGACGGGGCTTTCTTT; CDR3aa: CASSLYGDGAFF
d_gene: -; abundance: once; j_gene: TRBJ2-5; v_gene: TRBV5-1; CDR3nt: TGCGCCAGCAGCTTGTTCGGGGACGAGACCCAGTACTTC; CDR3aa: CASSLFGDETQYF
d_gene: -; abundance: -; j_gene: TRBJ2-7; v_gene: TRBV10-3; CDR3nt: TGTGCCATCAGAGATCTTGGACGGAGCTCCTACGAGCAGTACTTC; CDR3aa: CAIRDLGRSSYEQYF
d_gene: TRBD1; abundance: -; j_gene: TRBJ1-6; v_gene: TRBV7-8; CDR3nt: TGTGCCAGCAGCTTTATAGCAGGCAGGGGGAGAAATTCACCCCTCCACTTT; CDR3aa: CASSFIAGRGRNSPLHF
d_gene: -; abundance: -; j_gene: TRBJ2-7; v_gene: TRBV6-5; CDR3nt: TGTGCCAGCAGTTACCCCCTGGCGCTTCGAACCTACGAGCAGTACTTC; CDR3aa: CASSYPLALRTYEQYF
d_gene: TRBD1; abundance: many; j_gene: TRBJ1-2; v_gene: TRBV7-9; CDR3nt: TGTGCCAGCAGCTACCGGGACAGGGTTGATGGCTACACCTTC; CDR3aa: CASSYRDRVDGYTF
d_gene: TRBD1; abundance: -; j_gene: TRBJ2-3; v_gene: TRBV4-2; CDR3nt: TGTGCCAGCAGCCAAGATGCGACAGGGGGCACAGATACGCAGTATTTT; CDR3aa: CASSQDATGGTDTQYF
d_gene: -; abundance: -; j_gene: TRBJ2-1; v_gene: TRBV27; CDR3nt: TGTGCCAGCAGTTTATTCCAGGGCCAGCAGTTCTTC; CDR3aa: CASSLFQGQQFF
d_gene: -; abundance: -; j_gene: TRBJ1-6; v_gene: TRBV25-1; CDR3nt: TGTGCCAGCAGGCAGGCAAATAATTCACCCCTCCACTTT; CDR3aa: CASRQANNSPLHF
d_gene: TRBD1; abundance: -; j_gene: TRBJ1-6; v_gene: TRBV3-1/TRBV3-2; CDR3nt: TGTGCCAGCAGCCAATCCGGGGAAGGGGGCGAAGATTCACCCCTCCACTTT; CDR3aa: CASSQSGEGGEDSPLHF
d_gene: TRBD1; abundance: -; j_gene: TRBJ2-2; v_gene: TRBV13; CDR3nt: TGTGCCAGCAGCTCCATGGGAGAAGGGGGCGGTGGCACCGGGGAGCTGTTTTTT; CDR3aa: CASSSMGEGGGGTGELFF
d_gene: TRBD2; abundance: -; j_gene: TRBJ2-1; v_gene: TRBV5-4; CDR3nt: TGTGCCAGCAGCTTTAGCGGGGGAACTTACAATGAGCAGTTCTTC; CDR3aa: CASSFSGGTYNEQFF
d_gene: TRBD1; abundance: -; j_gene: TRBJ2-2; v_gene: TRBV10-3; CDR3nt: TGTGCCATCAGGACTCGGACAGGGGAGGGCGGGGAGCTGTTTTTT; CDR3aa: CAIRTRTGEGGELFF
d_gene: TRBD1; abundance: -; j_gene: TRBJ1-6; v_gene: TRBV28; CDR3nt: TGTGCCAGCAGTGTAATAAGCAGGGGGTCGGATTCACCCCTCCACTTT; CDR3aa: CASSVISRGSDSPLHF
d_gene: -; abundance: once; j_gene: TRBJ2-7; v_gene: TRBV27; CDR3nt: TGTGCCAGCAGTTTATCGTCGGGGCCGACCTATTACGAGCAGTACTTC; CDR3aa: CASSLSSGPTYYEQYF
d_gene: -; abundance: -; j_gene: TRBJ1-1; v_gene: TRBV7-8; CDR3nt: TGTGCCAGCAGCCTACAGGCTCCGAACACTGAAGCTTTCTTT; CDR3aa: CASSLQAPNTEAFF
d_gene: -; abundance: -; j_gene: TRBJ1-5; v_gene: TRBV2; CDR3nt: TGTGCCAGCAGTGGATATGGAACCCCCAATCAGCCCCAGCATTTT; CDR3aa: CASSGYGTPNQPQHF
d_gene: -; abundance: once; j_gene: TRBJ2-1; v_gene: TRBV9; CDR3nt: TGTGCCAGCAGCGTAGAAGGGGCGACCTACAATGAGCAGTTCTTC; CDR3aa: CASSVEGATYNEQFF
d_gene: -; abundance: -; j_gene: TRBJ1-1; v_gene: TRBV19; CDR3nt: TGTGCCAGTAGTATAGTCGGCAGGGGATACACTGAAGCTTTCTTT; CDR3aa: CASSIVGRGYTEAFF
d_gene: -; abundance: -; j_gene: TRBJ2-7; v_gene: TRBV7-8; CDR3nt: TGTGCCAGCAGCTTAGTGGCAGCCTACGAGCAGTACTTC; CDR3aa: CASSLVAAYEQYF
d_gene: -; abundance: -; j_gene: TRBJ1-1; v_gene: TRBV29-1; CDR3nt: TGCAGCGTGGACGGCAAACTCACTGAAGCTTTCTTT; CDR3aa: CSVDGKLTEAFF
d_gene: -; abundance: once; j_gene: TRBJ1-4; v_gene: TRBV30; CDR3nt: TGTGCCTGGAGTGTTTCCTGGAATGAAAAACTGTTTTTT; CDR3aa: CAWSVSWNEKLFF
d_gene: TRBD1; abundance: -; j_gene: TRBJ1-6; v_gene: TRBV7-8; CDR3nt: TGTGCCAGCAGCTCCTCGGCAGGGGGCTATTCACCCCTCCACTTT; CDR3aa: CASSSSAGGYSPLHF
d_gene: -; abundance: many; j_gene: TRBJ1-1; v_gene: TRBV19; CDR3nt: TGTGCCAGTAGCATTGCAAAAGGGGGTAGGACTGAAGCTTTCTTT; CDR3aa: CASSIAKGGRTEAFF
d_gene: -; abundance: -; j_gene: TRBJ2-1; v_gene: TRBV5-1; CDR3nt: TGCGCCAGCAGCTTGAGAGTCCAGGGCTCATTGGACAATGAGCAGTTCTTC; CDR3aa: CASSLRVQGSLDNEQFF
d_gene: TRBD1; abundance: -; j_gene: TRBJ1-1; v_gene: TRBV19; CDR3nt: TGTGCCAGTATCCTAAATGGGGCAGGGGGTTATCGGGCTTTCTTT; CDR3aa: CASILNGAGGYRAFF
d_gene: -; abundance: few; j_gene: TRBJ1-3; v_gene: TRBV2; CDR3nt: TGTGCCAGCGGGCGGGGGTTCAGAAACACCATATATTTT; CDR3aa: CASGRGFRNTIYF
d_gene: -; abundance: few; j_gene: TRBJ1-5; v_gene: TRBV5-6; CDR3nt: TGTGCCAGCAGTCGTGGACAGCTGAATCAGCCCCAGCATTTT; CDR3aa: CASSRGQLNQPQHF
d_gene: TRBD2; abundance: once; j_gene: TRBJ2-3; v_gene: TRBV14; CDR3nt: TGTGCCAGCAGCCAAGATCCAGGGCAGCGGGGCCCAGATACGCAGTATTTT; CDR3aa: CASSQDPGQRGPDTQYF
d_gene: -; abundance: -; j_gene: TRBJ1-2; v_gene: TRBV28; CDR3nt: TGTGCCAGCAGTTCAGGACAGTCGGACTATGGCTACACCTTC; CDR3aa: CASSSGQSDYGYTF
d_gene: -; abundance: -; j_gene: TRBJ1-5; v_gene: TRBV15; CDR3nt: TGTGCCACCAGCAGAGATGGGGGGGATAGCAATCAGCCCCAGCATTTT; CDR3aa: CATSRDGGDSNQPQHF
d_gene: -; abundance: once; j_gene: TRBJ2-1; v_gene: TRBV24-1; CDR3nt: TGTGCCACCAGTGATTTGGAGACATACGTAATCAATGAGCAGTTCTTC; CDR3aa: CATSDLETYVINEQFF
d_gene: -; abundance: -; j_gene: TRBJ1-2; v_gene: TRBV7-6; CDR3nt: TGTGCCAGCAGCTCACTCGGTATAACCGGGACGGACAACTATGGCTACACCTTC; CDR3aa: CASSSLGITGTDNYGYTF
d_gene: -; abundance: once; j_gene: TRBJ1-2; v_gene: TRBV7-2; CDR3nt: TGTGCCAGCAGCTTAAAGGCCGTCACTTTGGGATTCTATGGCTACACCTTC; CDR3aa: CASSLKAVTLGFYGYTF
d_gene: -; abundance: once; j_gene: TRBJ1-1; v_gene: TRBV18; CDR3nt: TGTGCCAGCTCCCTCACGGCAGGGTGGGCTTTCTTT; CDR3aa: CASSLTAGWAFF